These 17 T cell receptor beta chains came from one sample sequenced in a study of memory CD4+ T cells and cytomegalovirus serostatus. Here immunoSEQ multiplex PCR was the method, and the copy in TCRdb shows in-frame clones only, minus some. The sample includes around 60,000 clones, approximately 81% of them seen just once. The sort gate was single viable CD3+CD4+CD8-CD45RO+ cells for memory CD4+ T cells. What was sequenced was memory CD4+ T cells from blood. The receptors shown here come from an adult in good health and CMV-seronegative. Some clones in this sample may be carry-over from other donors' samples.

The J gene is TRBJ2-3, the V gene TRBV4-1, with TRBD2 matching 16 bases. Unmatched junction bases numbered 7, after V lost 0 bases and J lost 4 bases. The CDR3 is made up of 19 amino acids. CDR1 is MGHRA and CDR2 is YSYEKL in the germline V gene. CDR3 DNA: TGCGCCAGCAGCCAAGATTACGGGACTAGCGGGAGGGAGTCAGATACGCAGTATTTT. Translated, it gives CASSQDYGTSGRESDTQYF.

The chain has TRBV4-2 and TRBJ2-3; 10 bases align to TRBD2. This CDR3 comprises 14 residues. CDR1 and CDR2 from the germline V gene are LGHNA and YNFKEQ. Losses at the gene ends were 10 bases for V and 2 bases for J; bases not matched to a gene: 6. The CDR3 bases are TGTGCCACCAGAGGACTAGCGGTCACAGATACGCAGTATTTT. It translates to CATRGLAVTDTQYF.

This clone was picked up one time. This rearrangement joins TRBV7-2 to TRBJ2-3; TRBD2 aligns across 8 bases. The CDR3 contains 18 residues. V shed 1 base, J shed 2 bases, and the junction held 11 bases outside the gene matches. Germline CDR1 reads SGHTA; CDR2 reads FQGNSA. The CDR3 here is CASSLGVSAGAPTDTQYF. In DNA, the CDR3 is TGTGCCAGCAGCTTAGGGGTGTCAGCGGGAGCCCCCACAGATACGCAGTATTTT.

This clone was counted a single time. The genes are TRBV19 and TRBJ1-5; D may be TRBD1 (6 bases). The CDR3 length is 17 residues. CDR1 and CDR2 from the germline V gene are LNHDA and SQIVND (reference sequence). Trimming left V 3 bases short and J 1 base short, with 16 bases between. The CDR3: CASSISAQGRSNQPQHF. The DNA for the CDR3 is TGTGCCAGTAGTATCTCGGCACAGGGTAGGAGCAATCAGCCCCAGCATTTT.

The chain joins TRBV6-5 to TRBJ2-3, with 8 bases identical to TRBD2. V lost 1 base to trimming and J lost 3 bases; unmatched junction nucleotides: 3. Germline lookup yields CDR1 MNHEY and CDR2 SVGAGI. The CDR3 runs to 15 residues. CDR3 amino acids: CASSYLAGRTDTQYF. In DNA form, the CDR3 reads TGTGCCAGCAGTTACTTAGCGGGAAGGACAGATACGCAGTATTTT.

This rearrangement joins TRBV7-2 to TRBJ1-4; tentative D call: TRBD1 (5 bases). Germline loops: CDR1 SGHTA, CDR2 FQGNSA. The CDR3 spans 16 residues. Trimming shortened V by 0 bases and J by 4 bases, and 12 bases separated the two germline ends. CDR3 coding DNA: TGTGCCAGCAGCTTAGCATCACGGGGGGGTAATGAAAAACTGTTTTTT. It is translated as CASSLASRGGNEKLFF. Drawing the rest from reference TRBV7-2 and TRBJ1-4, the complete variable domain is GAGVSQSPSNKVTEKGKDVELRCDPISGHTALYWYRQSLGQGLEFLIYFQGNSAPDKSGLPSDRFSAERTGGSVSTLTIQRTQQEDSAVYLCASSLASRGGNEKLFFGSGTQLSVL.

The chain combines TRBV14 with TRBJ2-7; D uncertain. Germline V gene data show CDR1 as SGHDN and CDR2 as FVKESK. Deletions cut 1 base from V and 2 bases from J, with 12 bases between. The CDR3 contains 15 residues. CDR3 coding DNA: TGTGCCAGCAGCCAAGGGATATTATCCACCTACGAGCAGTACTTC. Amino acids: CASSQGILSTYEQYF. Full variable domain (outside the CDR3, taken from reference TRBV14 and TRBJ2-7): EAGVTQFPSHSVIEKGQTVTLRCDPISGHDNLYWYRRVMGKEIKFLLHFVKESKQDESGMPNNRFLAERTGGTYSTLKVQPAELEDSGVYFCASSQGILSTYEQYFGPGTRLTVT.

Concerning this clone: The junction shows a germline mismatch at one end, possibly a read error. The rearrangement links TRBV28 to TRBJ2-7, with 7 bases lining up with TRBD2. The CDR3 has 12 residues. Germline lookup yields CDR1 MDHEN and CDR2 SYDVKM. The CDR3 sequence: CASSQHRAGGGF. The CDR3 DNA reads TGTGCCAGCAGCCAGCATCGGGCTGGGGGGGGGTTC.

The chain recombines TRBV19 with TRBJ1-5; D remains ambiguous. CDR1 LNHDA and CDR2 SQIVND come from the germline V gene (reference sequence). V was pared by 11 bases and J by 5 bases, with 13 bases between. The CDR3 loop spans 12 amino acids. The CDR3 coding sequence is TGTGCCCCAGTCTGGGCTCATCAGCCCCAGCATTTT. The encoded protein is CAPVWAHQPQHF.

The chain is built from TRBV7-9 and TRBJ1-2, with 9 nucleotides matching TRBD1. V dropped 4 bases and J dropped 4; count of bases not matched to a gene: 4. This CDR3 comprises 14 residues. Germline V gene sequence: CDR1 SEHNR, CDR2 FQNEAQ (reference sequence). The CDR3, as DNA: TGTGCCAGCAGCTATGCGGGACAGGGCTATGGCTACACCTTC. Translation: CASSYAGQGYGYTF.

The V call is TRBV18, the J call TRBJ1-4; D not certain. Trimming removed 0 bases at V and 7 bases at J, with 12 bases between. CDR1 is KGHSH, CDR2 LQKENI, per germline. This CDR3 comprises 15 residues. The CDR3 nucleotides are TGTGCCAGCTCACCACCCGGGCCTCGGGGTGAAAAACTGTTTTTT. This gives the protein CASSPPGPRGEKLFF.

This CDR3 is CASSLAGGPNEQFF. In DNA form, the CDR3 reads TGTGCCAGCAGTTTAGCGGGAGGGCCAAATGAGCAGTTCTTC. The chain carries TRBV28 and TRBJ2-1; 9 bases fit TRBD2. The V segment lost 2 bases and the J segment 7 bases; nucleotides outside the gene matches: 3. Germline CDR1 reads MDHEN; CDR2 reads SYDVKM. CDR3 length: 14 residues.

The rearrangement uses TRBV7-3 and TRBJ1-4, with D unresolved. Trimming removed 2 bases at V and 5 bases at J, with 21 bases between. Per the germline V gene, CDR1 is SGHTA and CDR2 is FQGTGA. CDR3 size: 18 residues. CDR3: CASSLGPVILQINEKLFF. The CDR3 DNA is TGTGCCAGCAGCTTAGGGCCCGTAATATTACAGATCAATGAAAAACTGTTTTTT.

The CDR3 nucleotides are TGTGCCAGCAGTCCCCGCCGTCTAGGCACAGATACGCAGTATTTT. It encodes CASSPRRLGTDTQYF. J is TRBJ2-3 and V is TRBV28; D gene uncertain. The CDR3 spans 15 residues. The germline CDR1 and CDR2 sequences are MDHEN and SYDVKM. V was shortened by 5 bases and J by 1 base, with 13 bases between the two germline ends.

The count of this clone is one. The chain recombines TRBV2 with TRBJ1-1, with D hard to call. V dropped 7 bases and J dropped 5 bases, with 11 bases sitting between them. CDR3 size: 12 residues. CDR1 and CDR2 (germline): SNHLY, FYNNEI. CDR3 bases: TGTGCCAGCAATGGACCCCTGACTGAAGCTTTCTTT. Translated, it gives CASNGPLTEAFF.

The rearrangement uses TRBV5-6 and TRBJ2-7, with 8 bases matching TRBD1. This CDR3 region has 15 residues. Germline V gene sequence: CDR1 SGHDT, CDR2 YYEEEE. V shed 0 bases and J 5 bases; nucleotides not matched to a gene: 7. The CDR3 DNA sequence: TGTGCCAGCAGCTTGGTTGGGCAGGGGGCAGACGAGCAGTACTTC. Translating it yields CASSLVGQGADEQYF. The full variable domain, in which reference TRBV5-6 and TRBJ2-7 provide the parts outside the CDR3, is DAGVTQSPTHLIKTRGQQVTLRCSPKSGHDTVSWYQQALGQGPQFIFQYYEEEERQRGNFPDRFSGHQFPNYSSELNVNALLLGDSALYLCASSLVGQGADEQYFGPGTRLTVT.

Comments on this clone: Different DNA sequences within this sample yield the same CDR3. The rearrangement joins TRBV28 to TRBJ1-6; TRBD1 is a possible D gene (5 bases). This CDR3 spans 15 amino acids. V was shortened by 2 bases and J by 0 bases, with 5 bases between the two germline ends. Germline values: CDR1 MDHEN, CDR2 SYDVKM. The CDR3 protein is CASSLRGSYNSPLHF. As DNA, the CDR3 is TGTGCCAGCAGTTTAAGGGGCTCCTATAATTCACCCCTCCACTTT.